Following are 10 T cell receptor beta chains from one sample sequenced in a study of T-cell memory formation after mild COVID-19. One entry per CDR3 protein, called by TCRdb with MiXCR from the 5' RACE reads. The sample records 300,000 to 350,000 distinct CDR3 sequences, 14% being singletons. Sequencing was performed on PBMCs or a T cell subset sorted from them (not recorded which). Receptors were obtained from a man aged 18 to 29 who had mild COVID-19 (a few samples of this study predate the infection). Cell type and time point are not known.

There are a few counts of this clonotype. The rearrangement joins TRBV20-1 to TRBJ2-3; 8 positions agree with TRBD1. The CDR3 has 17 residues. CDR1 and CDR2 (germline): DFQATT, SNEGSKA (reference sequence). The V gene end was trimmed by 2 bases and the J gene end by 2 bases; junction bases not matched to a gene: 12. In DNA form, the CDR3 reads TGCAGTGCTAGACGGGACAGGTCATCTTCCCACACAGATACGCAGTATTTT. Translated, it gives CSARRDRSSSHTDTQYF.

The chain carries TRBV15 and TRBJ2-2; possibly TRBD1 for D (6 bases). V lost 3 bases and J 4 bases, leaving 9 bases between the germline ends. The CDR3 runs 14 residues. Germline lookup yields CDR1 LNHNV and CDR2 YYDKDF (reference sequence). In DNA form, the CDR3 reads TGTGCCACCAGCAGGGACAGAGCCACCGGGGAGCTGTTTTTT. Protein sequence: CATSRDRATGELFF.

This clonotype was found a few times. The chain joins TRBV29-1 to TRBJ2-6; D remains unclear. The germline V gene encodes CDR1 SQVTM and CDR2 ANQGSEA. This CDR3 is 15 amino acids long. The V end lost 1 base, the J end lost 0 bases, and 7 bases lay between the germline ends. The CDR3 region has the DNA TGCAGCGTTGAAGGACTGGCCTCTGGGGCCAACGTCCTGACTTTC. Amino acids: CSVEGLASGANVLTF.

The chain joins TRBV14 to TRBJ1-1; TRBD1 is a possible D gene (6 bases). V was cut by 3 bases and J by 2 bases, with 13 bases left in between. The V gene's germline CDR1 is SGHDN and CDR2 FVKESK. The length of the CDR3 is 15 residues. The CDR3 DNA sequence: TGTGCCAGCAGCCAGGTGGCAGGGGCTAACACTGAAGCTTTCTTT. Translating it yields CASSQVAGANTEAFF.

This clonotype was counted between two and nine times. This rearrangement joins TRBV4-3 to TRBJ2-7; no reliable D call. The CDR3 consists of 15 residues. Trimming cost V 1 base and J 3 bases, with 13 bases left between them. Germline assignment: CDR1 LGHNA and CDR2 YSLEER. CDR3 loop: CASSQAARPYYEQYF. The CDR3 region has the DNA TGCGCCAGCAGCCAAGCAGCCAGACCATACTACGAGCAGTACTTC.

This clonotype was found a few times. The chain employs TRBV12-3 or TRBV12-4 and TRBJ2-7; a possible D gene is TRBD1 (6 bases). The CDR3 is 14 amino acids. Trimming took off 2 bases at V and 8 bases at J, with 16 bases between the two ends. Here the CDR3 reads CASSLSGHNTQQYV. Written as DNA, the CDR3 is TGTGCCAGCAGTTTATCGGGACACAATACCCAGCAGTACGTC.

V usage is TRBV12-3 or TRBV12-4 and J usage is TRBJ2-6, with D tentatively TRBD2 (6 bases). V was pared by 6 bases and J by 1 base, with 10 bases between. The CDR3 runs 15 residues. The CDR3 is CASSHGGSGANVLTF. The CDR3 DNA is TGTGCCAGCAGCCACGGGGGTTCTGGGGCCAACGTCCTGACTTTC.

The chain's CDR3 is CASRGEKAFF. Here the CDR3 DNA reads TGTGCCAGTCGGGGGGAGAAAGCTTTCTTT. The chain is built from TRBV2 and TRBJ1-1, with a possible D match to TRBD1 (5 bases). In germline, CDR1 is SNHLY, CDR2 FYNNEI. This CDR3 region has 10 residues. With 9 bases removed from V and 9 bases from J, the gap between germline ends came to 11 bases.

CDR3 sequence (DNA): TGTGCCAGCAAGCGTCTCACAGATACGCAGTATTTT. This sequence encodes CASKRLTDTQYF. This rearrangement joins TRBV6-6 to TRBJ2-3, with no clear D. The CDR3 extends over 12 amino acids. Germline V gene sequence: CDR1 MNHNY, CDR2 SVGAGI (reference sequence). Trimming stripped 7 bases from V and 2 bases from J, with 7 bases between.

This clonotype was counted only a few times. The rearrangement uses TRBV7-3 and TRBJ2-2, with D possibly TRBD2 on 6 matching bases. This CDR3 has 14 amino acids. Germline V CDR1 and CDR2: SGHTA, FQGTGA. The V end lost 4 bases, the J end lost 1 base, and 7 bases lay between the germline ends. DNA of the CDR3: TGTGCCAGCAGCTGGCGGGGGAACACCGGGGAGCTGTTTTTT. It translates to CASSWRGNTGELFF.